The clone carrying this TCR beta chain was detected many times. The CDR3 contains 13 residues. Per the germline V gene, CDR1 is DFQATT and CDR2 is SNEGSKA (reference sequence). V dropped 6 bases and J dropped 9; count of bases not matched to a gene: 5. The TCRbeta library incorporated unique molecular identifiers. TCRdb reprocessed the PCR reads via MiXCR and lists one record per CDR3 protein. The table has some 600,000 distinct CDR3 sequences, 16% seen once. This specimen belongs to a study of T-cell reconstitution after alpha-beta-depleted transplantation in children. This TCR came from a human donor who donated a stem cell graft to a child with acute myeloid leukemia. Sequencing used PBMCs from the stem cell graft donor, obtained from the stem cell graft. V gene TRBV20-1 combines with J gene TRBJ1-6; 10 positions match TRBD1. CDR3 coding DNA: TGCAGTGCAAGGGACAGGGGTATTTCACCCCTCCACTTT. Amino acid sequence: CSARDRGISPLHF.